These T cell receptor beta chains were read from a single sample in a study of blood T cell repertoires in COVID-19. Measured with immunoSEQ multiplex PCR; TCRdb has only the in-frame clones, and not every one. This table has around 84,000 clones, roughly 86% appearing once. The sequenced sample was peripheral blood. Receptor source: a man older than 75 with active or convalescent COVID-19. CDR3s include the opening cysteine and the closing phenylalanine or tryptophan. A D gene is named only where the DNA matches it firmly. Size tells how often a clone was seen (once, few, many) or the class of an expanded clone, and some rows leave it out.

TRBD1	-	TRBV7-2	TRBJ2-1	TGTGCCAGCAGCTTAGGAGGGGGCTTATGGGGAGAGCAGTTCTTC	CASSLGGGLWGEQFF
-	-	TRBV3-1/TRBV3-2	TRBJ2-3	TGTGCCAGCAGCCAAGGAAAGGGGTTTCCCACAGATACGCAGTATTTT	CASSQGKGFPTDTQYF
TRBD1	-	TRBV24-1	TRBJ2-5	TGTGCCACCAGTGGGATCGACAGGGCAGAGACCCAGTACTTC	CATSGIDRAETQYF
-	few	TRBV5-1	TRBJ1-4	TGCGCCAGCAGCTTGTTGGGGGCGAAAAATGAAAAACTGTTTTTT	CASSLLGAKNEKLFF
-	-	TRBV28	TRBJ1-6	TGTGCCAGCAGTTTTCTCAATTCACCCCTCCACTTT	CASSFLNSPLHF
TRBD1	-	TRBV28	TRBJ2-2	TGTGCCAGCAGTAAAGGGGGCGCAAACACCGGGGAGCTGTTTTTT	CASSKGGANTGELFF
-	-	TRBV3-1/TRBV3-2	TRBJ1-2	TGTGCCAGCAGCCCAGGGGTGCGGGGGTATGGCTACACCTTC	CASSPGVRGYGYTF
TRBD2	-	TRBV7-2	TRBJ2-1	TGTGCCAGCAGCTTAGGCCTAGCGGCACTCCCCCATGAGCAGTTCTTC	CASSLGLAALPHEQFF
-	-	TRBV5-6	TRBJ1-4	TGTGCCAGCAGCCGCGTTACAGGGATAAAGGAAAAACTGTTTTTT	CASSRVTGIKEKLFF
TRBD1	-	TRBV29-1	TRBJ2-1	TGCAGCGTTGACCGTCCCCGGGACAGGGTTGGCAATGAGCAGTTCTTC	CSVDRPRDRVGNEQFF
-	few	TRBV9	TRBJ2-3	TGTGCCAGCAGCGTAGGGGCGCAGAACACAGATACGCAGTATTTT	CASSVGAQNTDTQYF
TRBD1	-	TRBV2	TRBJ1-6	TGTGCCAGCAGTGAAGGACAGGGGTTTTCACCCCTCCACTTT	CASSEGQGFSPLHF
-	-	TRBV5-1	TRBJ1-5	TGCGCCAGCAGCTTGGGAGTCAATCAGCCCCAGCATTTT	CASSLGVNQPQHF
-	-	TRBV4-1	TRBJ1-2	TGCGCCAGCAGCCAAAACAGGGATGGAAGCTATGGCTACACCTTC	CASSQNRDGSYGYTF
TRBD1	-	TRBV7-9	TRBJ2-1	TGTGCCAGCAGTCCTCAGCCCGGGACAGTGGGTGAGCAGTTCTTC	CASSPQPGTVGEQFF
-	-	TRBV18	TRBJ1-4	TGTGCCAGCTCACCACGGACAGATGCAACTAATGAAAAACTGTTTTTT	CASSPRTDATNEKLFF
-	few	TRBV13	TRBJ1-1	TGTGCCAGCAGCTCACAGCTATTTGAAGCTTTCTTT	CASSSQLFEAFF
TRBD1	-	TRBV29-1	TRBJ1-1	TGCAGCGTCGGGACAGGGGGGAACACTGAAGCTTTCTTT	CSVGTGGNTEAFF
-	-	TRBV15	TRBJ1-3	TGTGCCACCGGGGACATCGGAAACACCATATATTTT	CATGDIGNTIYF
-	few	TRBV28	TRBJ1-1	TGTGCCAGCAGTTCGGACAGCCTCACTGAAGCTTTCTTT	CASSSDSLTEAFF
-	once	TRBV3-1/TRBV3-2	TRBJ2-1	TGTGCCAGCAGCCGGGGAGGGGGTTCTTATGATGAGCAGTTCTTC	CASSRGGGSYDEQFF
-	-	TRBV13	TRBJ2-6	TGTGCCAGCTGCAACAGGGCCCCGGTCTCTGGGGCCAACGTCCTGACTTTC	CASCNRAPVSGANVLTF
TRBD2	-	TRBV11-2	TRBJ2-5	TGTGCCTCCTCCCGACCTGTTGCGGGGGTGGAGACCCAGTACTTC	CASSRPVAGVETQYF
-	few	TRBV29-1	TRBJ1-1	TGCAGCGCCCAGGTTTCGGGAGCTGAAGCTTTCTTT	CSAQVSGAEAFF
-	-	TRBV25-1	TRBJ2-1	TGTGCCAGCAGTGTTCCTTACGGGGGTACTGAGCAGTTCTTC	CASSVPYGGTEQFF
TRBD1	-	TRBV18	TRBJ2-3	TGTGCCAGCTCAGAGGGGGCCACAGATACGCAGTATTTT	CASSEGATDTQYF
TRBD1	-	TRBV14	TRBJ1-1	TGTGCCAGCAGCCAAGATTGGGGACAGCTGAACACTGAAGCTTTCTTT	CASSQDWGQLNTEAFF
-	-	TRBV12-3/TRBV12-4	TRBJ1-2	TGTGCCAGCAGTTTTAGGGGCGGCTACACCTTC	CASSFRGGYTF
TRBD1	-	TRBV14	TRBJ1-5	TGTGCCAGCAGCCAAGAAGACAGGGAAAATCAGCCCCAGCATTTT	CASSQEDRENQPQHF
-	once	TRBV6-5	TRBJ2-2	TGTGCCAGCAGCCGTTACGGGGGCACCGGGGAGCTGTTTTTT	CASSRYGGTGELFF
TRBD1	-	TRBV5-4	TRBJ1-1	TGTGCCAGCAGTACAGGGGGTGAGGACACTGAAGCTTTCTTT	CASSTGGEDTEAFF
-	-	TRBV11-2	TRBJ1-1	TGTGCCAGCAGGTGGGACGTCGGGAGCACTGAAGCTTTCTTT	CASRWDVGSTEAFF
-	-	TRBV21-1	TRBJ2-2	TGTGCCAGCAGCAAGCGCGGGACAGGTTATAACACCGGGGAGCTGTTTTTT	CASSKRGTGYNTGELFF
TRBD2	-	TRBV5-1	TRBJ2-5	TGCGCCAGCAGCCAAGCGGGGGGCAGGGAGACCCAGTACTTC	CASSQAGGRETQYF
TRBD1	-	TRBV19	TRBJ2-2	TGTGCCAGTAGTATGGACAGGGAAGCCGGGGAGCTGTTTTTT	CASSMDREAGELFF
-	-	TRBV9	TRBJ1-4	TGTGCCAGCAGTCGAGGGGAGGGTGAAAAACTGTTTTTT	CASSRGEGEKLFF
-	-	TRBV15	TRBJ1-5	TGTGCCACCAGCAGAGATCTTCGTCAGCCCCAGCATTTT	CATSRDLRQPQHF
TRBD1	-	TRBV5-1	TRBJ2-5	TGCGCCAGCAGTCTCGGGGACAGTCAAGAGACCCAGTACTTC	CASSLGDSQETQYF
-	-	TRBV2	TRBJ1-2	TGTGCCAGCAGCCTGTTGGGGCAGCCTTCGAGCTATGGCTACACCTTC	CASSLLGQPSSYGYTF
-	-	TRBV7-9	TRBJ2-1	TGTGCCAGCAGCTCACCGACAGACACCTACAATGAGCAGTTCTTC	CASSSPTDTYNEQFF
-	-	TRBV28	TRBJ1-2	TGTGCCAGCAGCCTCGTCCGCCGGGGGTCCGGCTACACCTTC	CASSLVRRGSGYTF
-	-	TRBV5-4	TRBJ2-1	TGTGCCAGCAGCTTGGTAGGGAGCTCCTACAATGAGCAGTTCTTC	CASSLVGSSYNEQFF
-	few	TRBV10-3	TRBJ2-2	TGTGCCATCAGTGATACGACGGCGCGGGGCACCGGGGAGCTGTTTTTT	CAISDTTARGTGELFF
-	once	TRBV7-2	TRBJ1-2	TGTGCCAGCAGCACTAGGGCCGGAAACTATGGCTACACCTTC	CASSTRAGNYGYTF
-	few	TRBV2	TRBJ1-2	TGTGCCAGCAGTGTCCGGGGGGCTGGCTACACCTTC	CASSVRGAGYTF
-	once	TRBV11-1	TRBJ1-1	TGTGCCAGCAGCCATCCCAGGGTTCTAAGCGAAGCTTTCTTT	CASSHPRVLSEAFF
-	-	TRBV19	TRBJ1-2	TGTGCCAGTAGTCCCCGTGCGCCTAACTATGGCTACACCTTC	CASSPRAPNYGYTF
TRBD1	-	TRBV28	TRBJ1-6	TGTGCCAGCAGCCCAGGGGGCTGGAATTCACCCCTCCACTTT	CASSPGGWNSPLHF
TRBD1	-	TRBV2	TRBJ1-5	TGTGCCAGCAGTCCTGACAGGGTTAGCAATCAGCCCCAGCATTTT	CASSPDRVSNQPQHF
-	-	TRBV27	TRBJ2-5	TGTGCCAGCAGTTCTAGACGGAAAAGGGAGACCCAGTACTTC	CASSSRRKRETQYF
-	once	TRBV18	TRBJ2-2	TGTGCCAGCTCGTCGAGGAACACCGGGGAGCTGTTTTTT	CASSSRNTGELFF